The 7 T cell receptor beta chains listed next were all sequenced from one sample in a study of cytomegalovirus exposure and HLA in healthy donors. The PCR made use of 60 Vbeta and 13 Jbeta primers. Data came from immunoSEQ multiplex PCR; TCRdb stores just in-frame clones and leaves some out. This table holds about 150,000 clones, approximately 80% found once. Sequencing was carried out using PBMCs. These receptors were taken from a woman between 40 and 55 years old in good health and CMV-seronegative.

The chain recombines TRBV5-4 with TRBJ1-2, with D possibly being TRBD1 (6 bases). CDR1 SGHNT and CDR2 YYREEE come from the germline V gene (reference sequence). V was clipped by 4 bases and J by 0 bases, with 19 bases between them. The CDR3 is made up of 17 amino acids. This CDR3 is CASSVRQEYYSNYGYTF. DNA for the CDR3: TGTGCCAGCAGCGTTCGACAGGAGTATTACTCTAACTATGGCTACACCTTC.

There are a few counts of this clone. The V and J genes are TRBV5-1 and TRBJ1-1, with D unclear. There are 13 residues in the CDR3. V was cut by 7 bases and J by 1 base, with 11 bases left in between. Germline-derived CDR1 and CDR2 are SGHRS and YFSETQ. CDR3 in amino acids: CASDETGNTEAFF. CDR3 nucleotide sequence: TGCGCCAGCGACGAAACGGGGAACACTGAAGCTTTCTTT. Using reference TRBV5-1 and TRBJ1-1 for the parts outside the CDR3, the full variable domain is KAGVTQTPRYLIKTRGQQVTLSCSPISGHRSVSWYQQTPGQGLQFLFEYFSETQRNKGNFPGRFSGRQFSNSRSEMNVSTLELGDSALYLCASDETGNTEAFFGQGTRLTVV.

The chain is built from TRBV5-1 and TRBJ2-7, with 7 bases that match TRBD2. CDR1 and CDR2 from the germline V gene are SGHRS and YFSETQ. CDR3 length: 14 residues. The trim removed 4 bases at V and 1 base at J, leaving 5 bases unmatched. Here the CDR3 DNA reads TGCGCCAGCAGCCCACCAGCGGGGTCCTACGAGCAGTACTTC. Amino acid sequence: CASSPPAGSYEQYF.

The CDR3 DNA is TGTGCCAGCAGCTGGACTAGCGACGATACGCAGTATTTT. Translation gives CASSWTSDDTQYF. The chain uses TRBV11-2 and TRBJ2-3; TRBD2 agrees at 9 bases. The length of the CDR3 is 13 residues. J gave up 6 bases and V 4 bases, and 2 bases lay outside the gene matches. Germline values: CDR1 SGHAT, CDR2 FQNNGV.

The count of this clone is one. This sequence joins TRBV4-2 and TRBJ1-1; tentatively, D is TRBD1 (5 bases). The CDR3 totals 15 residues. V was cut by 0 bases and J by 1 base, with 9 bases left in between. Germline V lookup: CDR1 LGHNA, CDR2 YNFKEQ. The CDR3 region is CASSQETGGNTEAFF. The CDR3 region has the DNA TGTGCCAGCAGCCAAGAAACGGGGGGGAACACTGAAGCTTTCTTT.

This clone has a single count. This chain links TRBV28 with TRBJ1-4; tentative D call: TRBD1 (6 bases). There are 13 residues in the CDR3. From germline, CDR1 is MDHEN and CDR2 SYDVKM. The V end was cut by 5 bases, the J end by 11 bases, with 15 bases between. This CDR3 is CASSLSFTGKLFF. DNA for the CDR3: TGTGCCAGCAGTCTATCCTTTACAGGGAAACTGTTTTTT.

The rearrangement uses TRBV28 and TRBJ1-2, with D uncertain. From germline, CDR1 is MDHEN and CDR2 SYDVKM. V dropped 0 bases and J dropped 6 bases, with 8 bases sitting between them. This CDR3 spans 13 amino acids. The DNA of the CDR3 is TGTGCCAGCAGTTTATGGAGGGCTGATGGCTACACCTTC. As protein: CASSLWRADGYTF.